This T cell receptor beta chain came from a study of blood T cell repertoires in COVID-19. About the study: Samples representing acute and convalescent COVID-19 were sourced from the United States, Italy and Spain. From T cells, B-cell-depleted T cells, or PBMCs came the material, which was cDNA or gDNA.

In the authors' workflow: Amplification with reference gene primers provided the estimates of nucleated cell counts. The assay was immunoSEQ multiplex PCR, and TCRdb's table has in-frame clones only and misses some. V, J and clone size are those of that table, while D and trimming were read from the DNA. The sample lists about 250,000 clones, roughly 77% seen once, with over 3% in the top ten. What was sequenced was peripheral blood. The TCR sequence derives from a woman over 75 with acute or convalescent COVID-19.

CDR3 sequence (DNA): TGTGCCAGTAGTATCGGGGACCAAGAGACCCAGTACTTC. Its protein is CASSIGDQETQYF. The chain joins TRBV19 to TRBJ2-5; the D gene is possibly TRBD2 (5 bases). The CDR3 has 13 amino acids. The germline V gene encodes CDR1 LNHDA and CDR2 SQIVND (reference sequence). Trimming shortened V by 3 bases and J by 0 bases, and 5 bases separated the two germline ends.